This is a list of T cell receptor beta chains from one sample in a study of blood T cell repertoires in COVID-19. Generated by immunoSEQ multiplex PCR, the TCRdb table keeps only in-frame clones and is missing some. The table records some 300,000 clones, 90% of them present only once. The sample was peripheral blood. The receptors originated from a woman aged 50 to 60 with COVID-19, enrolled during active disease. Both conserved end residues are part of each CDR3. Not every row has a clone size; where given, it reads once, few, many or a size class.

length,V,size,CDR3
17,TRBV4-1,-,CASSQVGSFSTGNTIYF
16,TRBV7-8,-,CASSQRLQDRGQPQHF
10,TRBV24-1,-,CATIADTQYF
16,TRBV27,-,CASSLWLAGGYNEQFF
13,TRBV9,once,CASSVSGDSEQYF
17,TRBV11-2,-,CASSRARDIFSGNTIYF
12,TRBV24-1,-,CATSRQNTEAFF
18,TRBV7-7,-,CASSLRLVRLANQETQYF
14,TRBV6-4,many,CASSSAGAKDEQFF
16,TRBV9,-,CASSGSSGRSGETQYF
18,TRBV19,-,CASIVSSIDRRSGNTIYF
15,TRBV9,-,CASSVAGRGHSPLHF
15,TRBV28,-,CASSYKAGKAYEQYF
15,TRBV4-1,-,CASTSRILSYNEQFF
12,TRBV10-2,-,CASSGTSYEQYF
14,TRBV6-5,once,CASSYRDTDQPQHF
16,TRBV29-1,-,CSVDGLAGRKGETQYF